A selection of T cell receptor beta chains follows, all from one sample in a study of cytomegalovirus exposure and HLA in healthy donors. The method was immunoSEQ multiplex PCR; TCRdb's version includes in-frame clones alone and lacks a portion of them. The sample holds roughly 170,000 clones, about three quarters seen once. Sequenced: PBMCs. These TCRs come from a female donor in good health and CMV-seronegative. Both conserved end residues are part of each CDR3. The D gene is left open where the match is weak. Where a row states a size, it is once, few, many or the class of an expanded clone; other rows omit it.

clone_size j_call cdr3_length d_call v_call cdr3_nt cdr3_aa
NA TRBJ1-2 13 TRBD1 TRBV11-2 TGTGCCAGCAGCCAGGACAGGGGGCGTGGCTACACCTTC CASSQDRGRGYTF
NA TRBJ2-7 15 TRBD2 TRBV7-8 TGTGCCAGCAGCCTCATAGCGGGGAGGGGGTACGAGCAGTACTTC CASSLIAGRGYEQYF
NA TRBJ1-6 15 NA TRBV2 TGTGCCAGCAGGGCAGACAATCCCGGGGTTTCACCCCTCCACTTT CASRADNPGVSPLHF
NA TRBJ2-5 14 TRBD1 TRBV25-1 TGTGCCAGCAGTGAACCCGGGACAGGCGAGACCCAGTACTTC CASSEPGTGETQYF
NA TRBJ2-3 19 TRBD2 TRBV19 TGTGCCAGTAGTATACGACTAGCGGGTGACCCGAAAGGCGCAGATACGCAGTATTTT CASSIRLAGDPKGADTQYF
NA TRBJ2-5 15 TRBD2 TRBV6-5 TGTGCCAGCAGTTACGGGTCTAGCGGCCAAGAGACCCAGTACTTC CASSYGSSGQETQYF
NA TRBJ1-5 15 NA TRBV4-3 TGCGCCAGCAGCCAAGGGGCAGGGAGCAATCAGCCCCAGCATTTT CASSQGAGSNQPQHF
NA TRBJ1-1 13 NA TRBV5-5 TGTGCCAGCAGCTTGGAACTAAACACTGAAGCTTTCTTT CASSLELNTEAFF
NA TRBJ2-1 19 NA TRBV21-1 TGTGCCAGCAGCAGAGGTAGCGGGGGTTACTCTAGCTCCTACAATGAGCAGTTCTTC CASSRGSGGYSSSYNEQFF
NA TRBJ2-7 14 TRBD2 TRBV6-1 TGTGCCAGCAGGCCGGGACTAGCGGGAGGTGAGCAGTACTTC CASRPGLAGGEQYF
NA TRBJ2-7 12 NA TRBV6-5 TGTGCCAGCAGTTCGGGGAACTACGAGCAGTACTTC CASSSGNYEQYF
NA TRBJ1-1 11 TRBD1 TRBV30 TGTGCCTGGAGTCGCCAGGGGGGAGCTTTCTTT CAWSRQGGAFF
NA TRBJ2-4 14 TRBD1 TRBV6-4 TGTGCCAGCAGACGGACAGGGACGAGTGACAGTCAGTACTTC CASRRTGTSDSQYF
NA TRBJ1-6 15 NA TRBV6-4 TGTGCCAGCAGTGACTGGGCGGGGAGTGGGTCACCCCTCCACTTT CASSDWAGSGSPLHF
NA TRBJ2-1 14 TRBD1 TRBV11-3 TGTGCCAGCAGCTCGGACAGGGTGGGCAATGAGCAGTTCTTC CASSSDRVGNEQFF
NA TRBJ2-4 16 NA TRBV4-3 TGCGCCAGCAGCCAAGATGTTAGGGGGGGGGTGAACATTCAGTACTTC CASSQDVRGGVNIQYF
NA TRBJ2-7 16 TRBD1 TRBV6-5 TGTGCCAGCAGTTCCCATTCCGGGACAGACCTATACGAGCAGTACTTC CASSSHSGTDLYEQYF
NA TRBJ1-1 14 NA TRBV5-4 TGTGCCAGCAGCTTGGATCAGTTGAACACTGAAGCTTTCTTT CASSLDQLNTEAFF
NA TRBJ1-5 14 NA TRBV18 TGTGCCAGCTCACAGTCAGGGGGCAATCAGCCCCAGCATTTT CASSQSGGNQPQHF
NA TRBJ2-3 13 NA TRBV7-3 TGTGCCAGCAGCTTTACTTCAATAGATACGCAGTATTTT CASSFTSIDTQYF
NA TRBJ1-3 17 TRBD1 TRBV18 TGTGCCAGCTCACCATTCGCACAGGGGGCATCGGGAAACACCATATATTTT CASSPFAQGASGNTIYF
NA TRBJ2-2 18 TRBD2 TRBV2 TGTGCCAGCAGCGGAAGGGGACTAGCGGGGGGAAACACCGGGGAGCTGTTTTTT CASSGRGLAGGNTGELFF
NA TRBJ1-1 14 TRBD1 TRBV7-3 TGTGCCAGCAGCGTAGGGACAGGGGCGACTGAAGCTTTCTTT CASSVGTGATEAFF
NA TRBJ1-1 14 NA TRBV19 TGTGCCAGTAGTATGGGGCCAGTATACACTGAAGCTTTCTTT CASSMGPVYTEAFF
once TRBJ2-1 17 TRBD2 TRBV29-1 TGCAGCGTTGAAGGTTCTAGCGGGAGTTTTTCCTACAATGAGCAGTTCTTC CSVEGSSGSFSYNEQFF
NA TRBJ1-1 15 TRBD1 TRBV29-1 TGCAGCGTTGGGGGTGAAGCAGGGGGGAACACTGAAGCTTTCTTT CSVGGEAGGNTEAFF
NA TRBJ1-2 14 TRBD1 TRBV5-1 TGCGCCAGCAGCCACAGGGGGCTCGACTATGGCTACACCTTC CASSHRGLDYGYTF
NA TRBJ1-1 14 TRBD1 TRBV9 TGTGCCAGCACCAGGGACAGTTGGAACACTGAAGCTTTCTTT CASTRDSWNTEAFF
NA TRBJ2-7 13 NA TRBV19 TGTGCCAGTAGCCCAACAGGAGCCTACGAGCAGTACTTC CASSPTGAYEQYF
NA TRBJ1-3 15 NA TRBV2 TGTGCCAGCAGGTCAGACTGGAGCTCTGGAAACACCATATATTTT CASRSDWSSGNTIYF
NA TRBJ1-1 17 TRBD1 TRBV30 TGTGCCTGGAGTGTAAGGGGGCGAATGAGGATGAACACTGAAGCTTTCTTT CAWSVRGRMRMNTEAFF
NA TRBJ2-1 14 NA TRBV4-3 TGCGCCAGCAGCCATTCAGTAGCGAGCAATGAGCAGTTCTTC CASSHSVASNEQFF
NA TRBJ1-2 13 NA TRBV6-5 TGTGCCAGCAGTAAACATGGAGCCTATGGCTACACCTTC CASSKHGAYGYTF
few TRBJ1-5 15 NA TRBV7-2 TGTGCCAGCAGCCCACGAGGGGGAAGCAATCAGCCCCAGCATTTT CASSPRGGSNQPQHF
NA TRBJ2-1 16 TRBD2 TRBV5-1 TGCGCCAGCAGCGCAGTAACTAGCGGGTACTACAATGAGCAGTTCTTC CASSAVTSGYYNEQFF
NA TRBJ2-2 14 NA TRBV9 TGTGCCAGCAGCGTAGCTGGGGCCACCGGGGAGCTGTTTTTT CASSVAGATGELFF
NA TRBJ1-2 13 NA TRBV28 TGTGCCAGCAGACCAGGGGAGAACTATGGCTACACCTTC CASRPGENYGYTF
NA TRBJ2-3 15 TRBD2 TRBV2 TGTGCCAGCAGTGAAGGGTACGGGGGGACAGATACGCAGTATTTT CASSEGYGGTDTQYF
NA TRBJ2-4 14 NA TRBV6-6 TGTACCAGCAGTCCGCAGGGGAACAAAAACATTCAGTACTTC CTSSPQGNKNIQYF
NA TRBJ1-1 15 NA TRBV28 TGTGCCAGCAGTCCCCGCCTCACAGGGCCCACTGAAGCTTTCTTT CASSPRLTGPTEAFF
NA TRBJ2-5 16 TRBD2 TRBV5-1 TGCGCCAGCAGCTCTTACCTAGCGGGGAGTAGGGAGACCCAGTACTTC CASSSYLAGSRETQYF
NA TRBJ2-1 11 TRBD2 TRBV5-1 TGCGCCAGCAGCTTGGAGCGGGGACAGTTCTTC CASSLERGQFF
once TRBJ2-6 16 TRBD2 TRBV5-1 TGCGCCAGCAGCTTTTCCGGGGGGTCTGGGGCCAACGGCCTGACTTTC CASSFSGGSGANGLTF
NA TRBJ2-7 13 NA TRBV28 TGTGCCAGCAGTTTAGGAGGGCGCTACGAGCAGTACTTC CASSLGGRYEQYF
NA TRBJ2-7 14 NA TRBV7-2 TGTGCCAGCAGCTTAGACGGGAGAAACTACGAGCAGTACTTC CASSLDGRNYEQYF
NA TRBJ1-4 15 TRBD1 TRBV7-2 TGTGCCAGCAGCTTAGGTACGAGGGGGCCTGAAAAACTGTTTTTT CASSLGTRGPEKLFF
few TRBJ2-4 15 NA TRBV7-2 TGTGCCAGCAGCTTAGCGGGCACCCAGTCGGGGATCCAGTACTTC CASSLAGTQSGIQYF
NA TRBJ1-2 11 NA TRBV6-6 TGTGCCAGCAGTTATGGCAATGGCTACACCTTC CASSYGNGYTF
few TRBJ2-2 14 NA TRBV6-4 TGTGCCAGCAGTGACTCGGTGCTAGCCGGGGAGCTGTTTTTT CASSDSVLAGELFF
NA TRBJ2-4 17 TRBD1 TRBV7-2 TGTGCCAGCAGCAGCCTTAGTCGGACAGGGACCAAAAACATTCAGTACTTC CASSSLSRTGTKNIQYF
NA TRBJ2-1 13 NA TRBV5-4 TGTGCCAGCAGCGCACCTAGGTCGGATGAGCAGTTCTTC CASSAPRSDEQFF
NA TRBJ2-6 17 NA TRBV5-1 TGCGCCAGCAGCTTGGAAGTATCTAACTCTGGGGCCAACGTCCTGACTTTC CASSLEVSNSGANVLTF
NA TRBJ2-7 15 NA TRBV6-5 TGTGCCAGCAGTTACTCTCTCCGATCAGACTACGAGCAGTACTTC CASSYSLRSDYEQYF
NA TRBJ2-7 13 NA TRBV21-1 TGTGCCAGGTCCCGGGACAGGGAGGACGAGCAGTACTTC CARSRDREDEQYF
NA TRBJ2-7 14 NA TRBV5-4 TGTGCCAGCAGCCCTCAGGTCCTCTCCTACGAGCAGTACTTC CASSPQVLSYEQYF
NA TRBJ2-3 14 TRBD2 TRBV7-3 TGTGCCAGCAGCTTTTCTAGCGGGAGTGATACGCAGTATTTT CASSFSSGSDTQYF
NA TRBJ2-7 14 TRBD1 TRBV28 TGTGCCAGCAGAGGGGGGGGACAGGGATCTGTGCAGTACTTC CASRGGGQGSVQYF
NA TRBJ2-1 14 TRBD2 TRBV2 TGTGCCAGCAGATTAGCGGGAGTAGGTAATGAGCAGTTCTTC CASRLAGVGNEQFF
few TRBJ2-3 16 TRBD2 TRBV6-4 TGTGCCAGCAGTGATGGGACTAGCGGGGGCACAGATACGCAGTATTTT CASSDGTSGGTDTQYF
NA TRBJ1-5 12 NA TRBV6-5 TGTGCCAGCAGCCGCGGCGAGGGGCCCCAGCATTTT CASSRGEGPQHF